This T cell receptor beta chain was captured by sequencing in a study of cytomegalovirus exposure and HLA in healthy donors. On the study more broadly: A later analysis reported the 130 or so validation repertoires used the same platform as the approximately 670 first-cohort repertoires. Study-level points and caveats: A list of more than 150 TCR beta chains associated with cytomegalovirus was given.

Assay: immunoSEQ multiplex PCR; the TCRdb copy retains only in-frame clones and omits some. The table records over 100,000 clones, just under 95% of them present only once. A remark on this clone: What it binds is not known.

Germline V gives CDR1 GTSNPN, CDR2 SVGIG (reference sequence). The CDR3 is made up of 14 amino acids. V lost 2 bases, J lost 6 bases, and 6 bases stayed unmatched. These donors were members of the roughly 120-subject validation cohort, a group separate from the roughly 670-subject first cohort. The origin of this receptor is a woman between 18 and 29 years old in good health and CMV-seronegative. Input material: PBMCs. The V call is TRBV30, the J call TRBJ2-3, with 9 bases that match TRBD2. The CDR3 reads CAWSISGSIDTQYF. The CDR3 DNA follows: TGTGCCTGGAGTATTAGCGGGAGTATTGATACGCAGTATTTT.